Listed below are T cell receptor beta chains from one sample, sequenced in a study of blood T cell repertoires in COVID-19. Assay: immunoSEQ multiplex PCR; the TCRdb copy retains only in-frame clones and omits some. The sample has more than 100,000 clones, about 86% seen once; the top ten hold about 2.2%. Sequencing used PBMCs or T cells enriched from blood (not recorded which). These receptors came from a man aged 40-50 years with acute COVID-19. CDR3s include the opening cysteine and the closing phenylalanine or tryptophan. Each record gives: V gene, J gene, clone size, D gene, CDR3 protein, CDR3 DNA. D genes are given only for firm matches. The size of a clone is reported for some rows only, either as once, few or many, or as a class for expanded clones.

v_call: TRBV19
j_call: TRBJ1-5
clone_size: few
d_call: .
cdr3_aa: CASSSGHGNQPQHF
cdr3_nt: TGTGCCAGTAGTTCGGGACACGGCAATCAGCCCCAGCATTTT

v_call: TRBV5-8
j_call: TRBJ2-3
clone_size: .
d_call: TRBD2
cdr3_aa: CASSRGGTSGTDTQYF
cdr3_nt: TGTGCCAGCAGCCGAGGCGGGACTAGCGGCACAGATACGCAGTATTTT

v_call: TRBV24-1
j_call: TRBJ1-6
clone_size: few
d_call: TRBD1
cdr3_aa: CATSEGTVNSPLHF
cdr3_nt: TGTGCCACCAGTGAGGGGACAGTAAATTCACCCCTCCACTTT

v_call: TRBV29-1
j_call: TRBJ1-6
clone_size: .
d_call: TRBD1
cdr3_aa: CSVGTGGNSPLHF
cdr3_nt: TGCAGCGTTGGGACAGGGGGTAATTCACCCCTCCACTTT

v_call: TRBV3-1/TRBV3-2
j_call: TRBJ1-2
clone_size: .
d_call: .
cdr3_aa: CASSQEGGLGYTF
cdr3_nt: TGTGCCAGCAGCCAAGAGGGTGGACTTGGCTACACCTTC

v_call: TRBV10-1
j_call: TRBJ2-1
clone_size: .
d_call: .
cdr3_aa: CASTPGRWMDEQFF
cdr3_nt: TGCGCCAGCACGCCGGGTCGGTGGATGGATGAGCAGTTCTTC

v_call: TRBV28
j_call: TRBJ2-5
clone_size: .
d_call: .
cdr3_aa: CASSSPPGQTGWETQYF
cdr3_nt: TGTGCCAGCAGTTCCCCCCCGGGCCAAACGGGGTGGGAGACCCAGTACTTC

v_call: TRBV3-1/TRBV3-2
j_call: TRBJ1-2
clone_size: .
d_call: TRBD1
cdr3_aa: CASSLTGEGGYTF
cdr3_nt: TGTGCCAGCAGCCTCACAGGGGAAGGTGGCTACACCTTC

v_call: TRBV19
j_call: TRBJ2-5
clone_size: .
d_call: TRBD1
cdr3_aa: CASSPPGTGFLTQYF
cdr3_nt: TGTGCCAGTAGCCCCCCCGGGACAGGGTTTTTGACCCAGTACTTC

v_call: TRBV28
j_call: TRBJ2-1
clone_size: .
d_call: .
cdr3_aa: CASSPVTGNSYNEQFF
cdr3_nt: TGTGCCAGCTCTCCCGTTACAGGAAACTCCTACAATGAGCAGTTCTTC

v_call: TRBV4-1
j_call: TRBJ1-6
clone_size: .
d_call: .
cdr3_aa: CASSVQAGDSPLHF
cdr3_nt: TGCGCCAGCAGCGTCCAGGCAGGGGACTCACCCCTCCACTTT

v_call: TRBV6-5
j_call: TRBJ1-4
clone_size: .
d_call: .
cdr3_aa: CASSYSDGVSEKLFF
cdr3_nt: TGTGCCAGCAGTTACTCGGACGGGGTTTCTGAAAAACTGTTTTTT

v_call: TRBV7-3
j_call: TRBJ2-3
clone_size: .
d_call: TRBD2
cdr3_aa: CASSLSGATDTQYF
cdr3_nt: TGTGCCAGCAGCCTTAGCGGGGCTACAGATACGCAGTATTTT

v_call: TRBV12-5
j_call: TRBJ1-5
clone_size: .
d_call: .
cdr3_aa: CASGLVVGDTQGQPQHF
cdr3_nt: TGTGCTAGTGGTTTGGTAGTGGGCGACACGCAGGGTCAGCCCCAGCATTTT

v_call: TRBV5-1
j_call: TRBJ2-7
clone_size: .
d_call: .
cdr3_aa: CASSFSTGGAYEQYF
cdr3_nt: TGCGCCAGCAGCTTTTCTACAGGTGGGGCCTACGAGCAGTACTTC

v_call: TRBV2
j_call: TRBJ2-3
clone_size: .
d_call: TRBD2
cdr3_aa: CASTPPEGREGLTDTQYF
cdr3_nt: TGTGCCAGCACGCCGCCGGAGGGGCGGGAGGGGCTTACAGATACGCAGTATTTT

v_call: TRBV4-1
j_call: TRBJ1-6
clone_size: few
d_call: TRBD1
cdr3_aa: CASSQEWGTGSGNSPLHF
cdr3_nt: TGCGCCAGCAGCCAAGAATGGGGGACAGGGTCGGGCAATTCACCCCTCCACTTT

v_call: TRBV29-1
j_call: TRBJ1-1
clone_size: .
d_call: .
cdr3_aa: CSVEGTSGTEAFF
cdr3_nt: TGCAGCGTTGAAGGGACATCTGGAACTGAAGCTTTCTTT

v_call: TRBV7-2
j_call: TRBJ1-1
clone_size: few
d_call: .
cdr3_aa: CASSTRTVNTEAFF
cdr3_nt: TGTGCCAGCAGCACACGGACAGTAAACACTGAAGCTTTCTTT

v_call: TRBV29-1
j_call: TRBJ2-7
clone_size: .
d_call: .
cdr3_aa: CSATGEGYEQYF
cdr3_nt: TGCAGCGCTACCGGGGAAGGGTACGAGCAGTACTTC

v_call: TRBV28
j_call: TRBJ1-2
clone_size: .
d_call: TRBD1
cdr3_aa: CASRPGQGGGYTF
cdr3_nt: TGTGCCAGCAGACCGGGACAGGGCGGTGGCTACACCTTC

v_call: TRBV3-1/TRBV3-2
j_call: TRBJ2-1
clone_size: .
d_call: .
cdr3_aa: CASSQDPQVGQFF
cdr3_nt: TGTGCCAGCAGCCAAGATCCACAGGTGGGACAGTTCTTC

v_call: TRBV10-3
j_call: TRBJ2-1
clone_size: .
d_call: TRBD2
cdr3_aa: CAIKPEPKGAGGLGEQFF
cdr3_nt: TGTGCCATCAAGCCCGAACCAAAAGGAGCGGGAGGTTTAGGGGAGCAGTTCTTC

v_call: TRBV19
j_call: TRBJ1-2
clone_size: .
d_call: TRBD1
cdr3_aa: CASTRQGSYGYTF
cdr3_nt: TGTGCCAGCACTCGACAGGGGAGCTATGGCTACACCTTC

v_call: TRBV5-1
j_call: TRBJ2-1
clone_size: .
d_call: TRBD1
cdr3_aa: CASSDQPGQGANEQFF
cdr3_nt: TGCGCCAGCAGCGACCAGCCGGGACAGGGGGCTAATGAGCAGTTCTTC

v_call: TRBV5-1
j_call: TRBJ2-5
clone_size: .
d_call: TRBD2
cdr3_aa: CASSVGTSGNQETQYF
cdr3_nt: TGCGCCAGCAGCGTAGGGACTAGCGGGAACCAAGAGACCCAGTACTTC

v_call: TRBV13
j_call: TRBJ2-7
clone_size: .
d_call: TRBD2
cdr3_aa: CASSLRGSGSYEQYF
cdr3_nt: TGTGCCAGCAGCTTAAGGGGTAGCGGGAGCTACGAGCAGTACTTC

v_call: TRBV7-2
j_call: TRBJ1-1
clone_size: .
d_call: TRBD1
cdr3_aa: CASSWGTGSTEAFF
cdr3_nt: TGTGCCAGCAGCTGGGGGACAGGAAGCACTGAAGCTTTCTTT

v_call: TRBV5-1
j_call: TRBJ2-1
clone_size: .
d_call: TRBD2
cdr3_aa: CASSGGRSNEQFF
cdr3_nt: TGCGCCAGCAGCGGCGGGAGGTCAAATGAGCAGTTCTTC

v_call: TRBV9
j_call: TRBJ2-7
clone_size: once
d_call: TRBD2
cdr3_aa: CASSVGSSGDLYEQYF
cdr3_nt: TGTGCCAGCAGCGTAGGAAGTAGCGGGGACCTATACGAGCAGTACTTC

v_call: TRBV10-2
j_call: TRBJ2-2
clone_size: .
d_call: .
cdr3_aa: CASSDRVYTGELFF
cdr3_nt: TGCGCCAGCAGTGACAGGGTGTACACCGGGGAGCTGTTTTTT

v_call: TRBV3-1/TRBV3-2
j_call: TRBJ2-7
clone_size: .
d_call: .
cdr3_aa: CASSQDSLTIEQYF
cdr3_nt: TGTGCCAGCAGCCAAGATTCCCTCACAATCGAGCAGTACTTC

v_call: TRBV3-1/TRBV3-2
j_call: TRBJ2-2
clone_size: .
d_call: .
cdr3_aa: CASSPGLVTGELFF
cdr3_nt: TGTGCCAGCAGCCCAGGGCTCGTCACCGGGGAGCTGTTTTTT

v_call: TRBV9
j_call: TRBJ2-1
clone_size: few
d_call: .
cdr3_aa: CASSAQYDEQFF
cdr3_nt: TGTGCCAGCAGCGCCCAGTATGATGAGCAGTTCTTC

v_call: TRBV19
j_call: TRBJ1-5
clone_size: .
d_call: TRBD1
cdr3_aa: CASSPQGSLPFNQPQHF
cdr3_nt: TGTGCCAGTAGTCCACAGGGGTCCCTGCCATTCAATCAGCCCCAGCATTTT

v_call: TRBV7-6
j_call: TRBJ2-1
clone_size: .
d_call: TRBD1
cdr3_aa: CASSSSLQGRNEQFF
cdr3_nt: TGTGCCAGCAGCTCTAGTCTACAGGGGCGCAATGAGCAGTTCTTC

v_call: TRBV5-1
j_call: TRBJ1-2
clone_size: few
d_call: TRBD1
cdr3_aa: CASSSDRFLSYTF
cdr3_nt: TGCGCCAGCAGCTCGGACAGGTTCCTTAGCTACACCTTC

v_call: TRBV5-4
j_call: TRBJ1-6
clone_size: .
d_call: .
cdr3_aa: CASSLDGRENSPLHF
cdr3_nt: TGTGCCAGCAGCTTGGACGGCAGGGAAAATTCACCCCTCCACTTT

v_call: TRBV27
j_call: TRBJ2-3
clone_size: .
d_call: TRBD2
cdr3_aa: CAASGGKNADTQYF
cdr3_nt: TGTGCCGCGTCGGGGGGAAAAAATGCAGATACGCAGTATTTT

v_call: TRBV30
j_call: TRBJ1-3
clone_size: .
d_call: .
cdr3_aa: CAWSFQFGNTIYF
cdr3_nt: TGTGCCTGGAGTTTCCAATTCGGAAACACCATATATTTT

v_call: TRBV11-3
j_call: TRBJ2-7
clone_size: .
d_call: TRBD2
cdr3_aa: CASSWGGEDYEQYF
cdr3_nt: TGTGCCAGCTCTTGGGGAGGGGAAGACTACGAGCAGTACTTC

v_call: TRBV3-1/TRBV3-2
j_call: TRBJ1-1
clone_size: .
d_call: .
cdr3_aa: CASSSQGGVEAFF
cdr3_nt: TGTGCCAGCAGTTCCCAGGGAGGGGTTGAAGCTTTCTTT

v_call: TRBV5-8
j_call: TRBJ2-3
clone_size: .
d_call: .
cdr3_aa: CASSLLGSDTQYF
cdr3_nt: TGTGCCAGCAGCTTGCTAGGCTCAGATACGCAGTATTTT

v_call: TRBV18
j_call: TRBJ1-1
clone_size: .
d_call: TRBD1
cdr3_aa: CASSPGQGRSEAFF
cdr3_nt: TGTGCCAGCTCACCCGGACAGGGAAGGTCGGAAGCTTTCTTT

v_call: TRBV5-1
j_call: TRBJ2-3
clone_size: .
d_call: .
cdr3_aa: CASSSVAGPDTQYF
cdr3_nt: TGCGCCAGCAGCTCCGTCGCAGGTCCAGATACGCAGTATTTT

v_call: TRBV2
j_call: TRBJ2-2
clone_size: few
d_call: .
cdr3_aa: CASPPDSVPGELFF
cdr3_nt: TGTGCCAGCCCACCCGATAGTGTCCCCGGGGAGCTGTTTTTT

v_call: TRBV6-5
j_call: TRBJ1-3
clone_size: .
d_call: .
cdr3_aa: CASKREGERNTIYF
cdr3_nt: TGTGCCAGCAAGAGGGAGGGAGAAAGAAACACCATATATTTT

v_call: TRBV4-2
j_call: TRBJ1-2
clone_size: .
d_call: TRBD1
cdr3_aa: CASSQGAKGASYGYTF
cdr3_nt: TGTGCCAGCAGCCAAGGGGCGAAGGGGGCGTCCTATGGCTACACCTTC